The source of this T cell receptor (beta chain) is a study of kidney transplant recipient with SARS-CoV-2 infection. MiXCR was run by TCRdb on the reads, yielding one entry per CDR3 protein. Counted here are fewer than 250,000 distinct CDR3 sequences, around 30% occurring once; the ten biggest clones make up less than 8.5%. Per germline, CDR1 SSHAT and CDR2 FNYEAQ (reference sequence). Trimming removed 5 bases at V and 4 bases at J, with 13 bases between. The CDR3 extends over 14 amino acids. This specimen was a blood sample, taken at baseline and between days 110 and 120 from a kidney transplant recipient. The chain uses TRBV7-7 and TRBJ2-3, with D maybe TRBD1 (5 bases). The clonotype comes from a male patient aged 25 to 39 who had COVID-19 and was a kidney transplant recipient. The T cells may partly be graft donor cells. The CDR3 sequence is CASSRTTGADTQYF. The CDR3 DNA follows: TGTGCCAGCAGCAGGACAACCGGCGCAGATACGCAGTATTTT.